The text below deals with one T cell receptor beta chain. What it binds is not known. Other DNA sequences in this sample translate to the same CDR3. Profiled with immunoSEQ multiplex PCR; TCRdb holds only in-frame clones, not every one. In the table there are 150,000 or so clones, 65% to 85% of which are singletons. The sample belongs to a study of cytotoxic CD8 clonotypes in ibrutinib-treated CLL. Across the study: Response sampling took place at median approximately eleven months of treatment, range 6 to 36. A mean of around 270,000 productive templates and tens of thousands of productive rearrangements was obtained per sample.

The germline V gene encodes CDR1 SGHRS and CDR2 YFSETQ. The CDR3 has 12 residues. Trimming took off 4 bases at V and 2 bases at J, with 7 bases between the two ends. General study findings and limits: Clonality increased at ibrutinib response and stayed stable in sustained remission. At progression, however, it fell back toward baseline.

Sequencing used PBMCs, obtained after 36 months of ibrutinib treatment. This sequence was found in a human donor with chronic lymphocytic leukemia. The genes are TRBV5-1 and TRBJ2-7; D not resolved. Here the CDR3 reads CASSLRAYEQYF. DNA of the CDR3: TGCGCCAGCAGCCTCCGGGCCTACGAGCAGTACTTC.